The following is a T cell receptor beta chain sequence with its context. Participants were aged about 18 to 95 years, lived in 24 US areas, and enrolled virtually. Assignment of participants to cohorts was predicated upon participant-reported clinical history. Under the authors' procedure: By means of reference gene primer amplification, nucleated cell counts were estimated. Assay used: immunoSEQ multiplex PCR; TCRdb lists only in-frame clones, some missing. V and J calls plus clone size are reproduced from that table; the DNA served to infer D and trimming. The table has some 300,000 clones, roughly 89% seen once. This sample stems from a study of blood T cell repertoires in COVID-19. Germline values: CDR1 MDHEN, CDR2 SYDVKM. The CDR3 length is 14 residues. J lost 5 bases, V lost 10 bases, and 12 bases had no gene match.

The sample comprised PBMCs or T cells enriched from blood (not recorded which). The chain joins TRBV28 to TRBJ2-7; TRBD1 matches 9 bases. The sequence derives from a woman aged 45-65 years who had been exposed to COVID-19. The CDR3 sequence: CATTPGTGFHEQYF. The CDR3 DNA reads TGTGCCACCACCCCCGGGACAGGGTTCCACGAGCAGTACTTC.